In its sample, the clone carrying this T cell receptor beta chain was seen once. The source of the sample is a study of blood T cell repertoires in COVID-19. The table came from immunoSEQ multiplex PCR; TCRdb's copy has only in-frame clones and leaves some out. The data contain about 200,000 clones, about 92% of them singletons. The trim removed 4 bases at V and 2 bases at J, leaving 7 bases unmatched. The CDR3 covers 15 residues. Germline CDR1 is MGHRA and CDR2 is YSYEKL. The chain has TRBV4-1 and TRBJ2-7; 8 bases match TRBD2. The source is a man in his thirties or forties with acute or convalescent COVID-19. Material: peripheral blood. CDR3 region: CASSRPGLVAYEQYF. CDR3 nucleotides: TGCGCCAGCAGCCGGCCGGGACTAGTAGCCTACGAGCAGTACTTC.